This T cell receptor beta chain was observed in a study of beta chain features in type 1 diabetes. The wider study: Investigators examined under 140 million sorted cells across all samples.

Germline CDR1 reads MNHEY; CDR2 reads SVGAGI. The CDR3 length is 13 residues. V trimming: 10 bases; J trimming: 3 bases; junction bases outside the gene matches: 6. Overall study results and limits: Within the patient group, naive, central memory and Treg TCRB repertoires appeared more similar to each other than within healthy donors. Possible PCR preference for shorter templates applied equally to patients and controls.

The isolated RNA, all of it, was reverse transcribed, so expressed TCRB transcripts were what got sequenced. Reads from naive, central memory and regulatory T cell samples averaged about 3.3 million. Clones were sequenced by immunoSEQ multiplex PCR, and TCRdb holds only the in-frame ones, with some missing. The sample lists 200,000 to 250,000 clones; less than 15% were seen once. A few counts support this clone. Its matching antigen is unknown. The sequence was obtained from a woman aged 40 to 50 in good health. The chain uses TRBV6-5 and TRBJ2-7, with 10 nucleotides matching TRBD1. Sequenced material: naive CD4+ T cells from blood. In DNA form, the CDR3 reads TGTGCCACCTCCGGGACAGGGGTCTACGAGCAGTACTTC. Amino acid sequence: CATSGTGVYEQYF.